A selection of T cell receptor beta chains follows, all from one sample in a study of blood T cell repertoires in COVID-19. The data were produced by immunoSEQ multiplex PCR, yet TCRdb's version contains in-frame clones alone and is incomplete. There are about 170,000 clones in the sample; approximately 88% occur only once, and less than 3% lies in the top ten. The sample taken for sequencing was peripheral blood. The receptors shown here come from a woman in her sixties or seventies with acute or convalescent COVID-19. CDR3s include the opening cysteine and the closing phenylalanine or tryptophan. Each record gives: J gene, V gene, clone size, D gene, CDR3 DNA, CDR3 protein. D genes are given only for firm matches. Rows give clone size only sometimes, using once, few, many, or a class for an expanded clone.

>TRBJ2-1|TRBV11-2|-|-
TGTGCCAGCAGCGGACTTCTTTACAATGAGCAGTTCTTC
CASSGLLYNEQFF
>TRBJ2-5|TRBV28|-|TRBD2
TGTGCCAGCAGCTCTAGCGGGGGTTATATTGAGACCCAGTACTTC
CASSSSGGYIETQYF
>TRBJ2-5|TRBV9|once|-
TGTGCCAGCGCTAGGGGGACCCAAGAGACCCAGTACTTC
CASARGTQETQYF
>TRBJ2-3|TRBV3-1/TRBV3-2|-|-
TGTGCCAGCAGCCAAGACCCGGGTTCAGGTGGGGGCCCGCAGTATTTT
CASSQDPGSGGGPQYF
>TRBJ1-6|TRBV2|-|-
TGTGCCAGCAAGGGTGGGGGGAACATCGATAATTCACCCCTCCACTTT
CASKGGGNIDNSPLHF
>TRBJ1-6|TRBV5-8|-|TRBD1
TGTGCCAGCATCACCGACAGGGGGAATTCACCCCTCCACTTT
CASITDRGNSPLHF
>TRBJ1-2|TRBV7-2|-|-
TGTGCCAGCAGCTTACGGGGGGGGCGAGGCTACACCTTC
CASSLRGGRGYTF
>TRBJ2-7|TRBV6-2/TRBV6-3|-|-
TGTGCCAGCAGTTACAGGGGTTCCTACGAGCAGTACTTC
CASSYRGSYEQYF
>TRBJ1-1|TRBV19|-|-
TGTGCCAGTAGTATCGGGGCAGGGGTGAACACTGAAGCTTTCTTT
CASSIGAGVNTEAFF
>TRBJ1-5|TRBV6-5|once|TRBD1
TGTGCCAGCAGGACGGACAGGGGAGGCAATCAGCCCCAGCATTTT
CASRTDRGGNQPQHF
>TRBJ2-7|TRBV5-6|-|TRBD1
TGTGCCAGCAGCTCCCGGGACAGGGCGTGGGAGCAGTACTTC
CASSSRDRAWEQYF
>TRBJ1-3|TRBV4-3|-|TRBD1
TGCGCCAGCAGCCGCGGACAGGGGAGCTCTGGAAACACCATATATTTT
CASSRGQGSSGNTIYF
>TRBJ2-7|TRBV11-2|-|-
TGTGCCAGCAGCTTATCCTGGGACACCCGCCAGCAGTACTTC
CASSLSWDTRQQYF
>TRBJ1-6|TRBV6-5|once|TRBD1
TGTGCCAGCAGTACGCAGTGGGACAGGAATTCACCCCTCCACTTT
CASSTQWDRNSPLHF
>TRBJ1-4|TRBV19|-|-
TGTGCCAGTAGTATCCCTACAGGGAATGAAAAACTGTTTTTT
CASSIPTGNEKLFF
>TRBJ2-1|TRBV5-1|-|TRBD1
TGCGCCAGCAGCTTGGGGGCCGGGACAGGGGACTACAATGAGCAGTTCTTC
CASSLGAGTGDYNEQFF
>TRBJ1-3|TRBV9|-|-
TGTGCCAGCAGCGAAACAGGGTTCTCCGGAAACACCATATATTTT
CASSETGFSGNTIYF
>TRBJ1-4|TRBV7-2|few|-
TGTGCCAGCAGCTTGGGCCCTCAAAGGACTAATGAAAAACTGTTTTTT
CASSLGPQRTNEKLFF
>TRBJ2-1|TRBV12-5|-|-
TGTGCTAGTGGGGCGGGTAGAATTTATGAGCAGTTCTTC
CASGAGRIYEQFF
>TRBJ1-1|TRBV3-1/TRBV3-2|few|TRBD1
TGTGCCAGCAGCCAAGACTGTCCCGGGACAGGGAACACTGAAGCTTTCTTT
CASSQDCPGTGNTEAFF
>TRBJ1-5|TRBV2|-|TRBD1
TGTGCCAGCAGTGAGACCGGGACAGGGGGCAATCAGCCCCAGCATTTT
CASSETGTGGNQPQHF
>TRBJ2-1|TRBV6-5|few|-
TGTGCCAGCTGGGGCAGCTCCTACAATGAGCAGTTCTTC
CASWGSSYNEQFF
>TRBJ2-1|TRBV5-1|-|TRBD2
TGCGCCAGCAGCTCGGGGACTCGCGGGGGGGTCTCCTACAATGAGCAGTTCTTC
CASSSGTRGGVSYNEQFF